The 28 T cell receptor beta chains in this list originate from one sample, sequenced in a study of blood T cell repertoires in COVID-19. Method: immunoSEQ multiplex PCR; TCRdb's copy keeps in-frame clones and lacks some. The sample consists of approximately 200,000 clones, 85% to 90% of them appearing once. The sequenced sample was peripheral blood. Receptors originate from a woman in her twenties or thirties with active or convalescent COVID-19.

V usage is TRBV6-5 and J usage is TRBJ1-5, with D possibly matching TRBD1 (5 bases). Trimming took 8 bases from V and 4 from J, leaving 15 bases between them. This CDR3 is 14 amino acids long. CDR1 is MNHEY and CDR2 is SVGAGI in the germline V gene. The CDR3: CASRQPGQNQPQHF. Here the CDR3 DNA reads TGTGCCAGCCGACAACCCGGACAAAATCAGCCCCAGCATTTT.

This clone was counted a few times. V gene TRBV15 combines with J gene TRBJ2-1; maybe TRBD1 (5 bases). This CDR3 spans 15 amino acids. The germline V gene has CDR1 LNHNV and CDR2 YYDKDF (reference sequence). Trimming shortened V by 1 base and J by 3 bases, and 10 bases separated the two germline ends. Here the CDR3 DNA reads TGTGCCACCAGCAGAGTGGCAGGGCTCTACAATGAGCAGTTCTTC. Translated: CATSRVAGLYNEQFF.

The chain employs TRBV2 and TRBJ1-5; 7 bases fit TRBD1. The CDR3 spans 13 residues. Germline-derived CDR1 and CDR2 are SNHLY and FYNNEI. The ends lost 10 bases at V and 2 bases at J; junction bases unmatched: 5. CDR3 DNA: TGTGCCACAAAAGGGACAGGCAATCAGCCCCAGCATTTT. It is translated as CATKGTGNQPQHF.

The CDR3 DNA reads as TGTGCCAGCAGCTTCTATACAGGGGCCCTAAGAGATGAGCAGTACTTC. Amino acid sequence: CASSFYTGALRDEQYF. This rearrangement joins TRBV7-9 to TRBJ2-7, with 7 bases identical to TRBD1. The CDR3 runs 16 residues. With 3 bases clipped from V and 7 bases from J, the junction kept 15 bases outside the gene matches. Germline loops: CDR1 SEHNR, CDR2 FQNEAQ (reference sequence).

This sequence joins TRBV30 and TRBJ1-4; TRBD1 agrees at 7 bases. The CDR3 contains 12 residues. Unmatched junction bases numbered 6, after V lost 4 bases and J lost 10 bases. Germline V lookup: CDR1 GTSNPN, CDR2 SVGIG (reference sequence). CDR3 sequence: CAWTRGEGKLFF. The DNA for the CDR3 is TGTGCCTGGACCAGGGGGGAAGGAAAACTGTTTTTT. Full variable domain (outside the CDR3, taken from reference TRBV30 and TRBJ1-4): SQTIHQWPATLVQPVGSPLSLECTVEGTSNPNLYWYRQAAGRGLQLLFYSVGIGQISSEVPQNLSASRPQDRQFILSSKKLLLSDSGFYLCAWTRGEGKLFFGSGTQLSVL.

This chain joins TRBV6-4 and TRBJ1-5, with D uncertain. V lost 3 bases, J lost 3 bases, and 6 bases lay in between. Germline CDR1 and CDR2: MRHNA and SNTAGT. The length of the CDR3 is 13 residues. CDR3 coding DNA: TGTGCCAGCAGTGATGCGGCCAATCAGCCCCAGCATTTT. It yields the protein CASSDAANQPQHF.

This clone has only one observation. The sample has other DNA sequences that encode this CDR3 too. V usage is TRBV6-5 and J usage is TRBJ1-1; D might be TRBD1 (6 bases). Trimming took off 5 bases at V and 4 bases at J, with 11 bases between the two ends. CDR1 is MNHEY and CDR2 is SVGAGI in the germline V gene. This CDR3 is built from 13 residues. Written as DNA, the CDR3 is TGTGCCAGCAGTCGAGGGGGGGGCACTGAAGCTTTCTTT. The encoded protein is CASSRGGGTEAFF.

CDR3 sequence reads: CASSQGAQKEETQYF. For the CDR3, the DNA is TGTGCCAGCAGTCAGGGGGCCCAAAAGGAAGAGACCCAGTACTTC. The J gene is TRBJ2-5, the V gene TRBV9; 8 bases align to TRBD1. Trimming at V came to 5 bases and at J to 3 bases, leaving 9 bases not matched to a gene. This CDR3 spans 15 amino acids. Germline CDR1 is SGDLS and CDR2 is YYNGEE. The full variable domain, rest sourced from reference TRBV9 and TRBJ2-5, is DSGVTQTPKHLITATGQRVTLRCSPRSGDLSVYWYQQSLDQGLQFLIQYYNGEERAKGNILERFSAQQFPDLHSELNLSSLELGDSALYFCASSQGAQKEETQYFGPGTRLLVL.

In its sample, this clone was seen a few times. The chain employs TRBV5-1 and TRBJ1-6; 8 bases match TRBD1. In germline, CDR1 is SGHRS, CDR2 YFSETQ. CDR3 size: 14 residues. V shed 4 bases, J shed 6 bases, and the junction held 3 bases outside the gene matches. The CDR3 protein is CASSATGANSPLHF. CDR3 coding DNA: TGCGCCAGCAGCGCGACAGGGGCTAATTCACCCCTCCACTTT.

The rearrangement uses TRBV5-5 and TRBJ2-5; D might be TRBD1 (5 bases). This CDR3 has 15 residues. V lost 4 bases to trimming and J lost 4 bases, with 17 bases between them. Germline V gene data show CDR1 as SGHKS and CDR2 as YYEKEE (reference sequence). For the CDR3, the DNA is TGTGCCAGCAGCCCCAGGGCTCTGTTCCGAGAGACCCAGTACTTC. Its translation: CASSPRALFRETQYF.

Written as DNA, the CDR3 is TGTGCCAGTAGTATTAGCAGGGGAAACTATGGCTACACCTTC. This codes for CASSISRGNYGYTF. The V and J genes are TRBV19 and TRBJ1-2; a possible D gene is TRBD1 (6 bases). The V and J ends lost 3 bases and 2 bases respectively, with 10 bases between them. The CDR3 length is 14 residues. CDR1 and CDR2 (germline): LNHDA, SQIVND (reference sequence).

The V and J genes are TRBV11-2 and TRBJ2-5, with 13 bases identical to TRBD2. V shed 4 bases, J shed 3 bases, and the junction held 5 bases outside the gene matches. Germline V gene sequence: CDR1 SGHAT, CDR2 FQNNGV. The CDR3 sequence is 16 residues long. CDR3 nucleotides: TGTGCCAGCAGCTCAACCGGGACTAGCGGGGAAGAGACCCAGTACTTC. Its translation is CASSSTGTSGEETQYF.

The rearrangement links TRBV5-6 to TRBJ2-7; possibly TRBD1 for D (5 bases). V was clipped by 2 bases and J by 2 bases, with 14 bases between them. The CDR3 is 15 residues long. Per germline, CDR1 SGHDT and CDR2 YYEEEE. CDR3 nucleotide sequence: TGTGCCAGCAGCTTTCCATACAGGTACCCCTACGAGCAGTACTTC. The encoded protein is CASSFPYRYPYEQYF.

The chain couples TRBV30 to TRBJ1-3; D is perhaps TRBD1 (5 bases). Trimming took off 5 bases at V and 4 bases at J, with 18 bases between the two ends. CDR1 is GTSNPN, CDR2 SVGIG, per germline (reference sequence). The CDR3 sequence is 15 residues long. The CDR3 nucleotides read TGTGCCTGGGGCCTTTCCGGGGGAGGAGGAAACACCATATATTTT. The encoded protein is CAWGLSGGGGNTIYF.

The rearrangement joins TRBV2 to TRBJ1-5, with 7 bases lining up with TRBD1. Germline assignment: CDR1 SNHLY and CDR2 FYNNEI. This CDR3 contains 14 residues. The V gene end was trimmed by 5 bases and the J gene end by 1 base; junction bases not matched to a gene: 2. In nucleotides, the CDR3 is TGTGCCAGCAGTCGACAGGGAAGCAATCAGCCCCAGCATTTT. Protein product: CASSRQGSNQPQHF.

The chain recombines TRBV18 with TRBJ2-1; 7 bases agree with TRBD1. Trimming at V came to 3 bases and at J to 3 bases, leaving 14 bases not matched to a gene. Germline CDR1 reads KGHSH; CDR2 reads LQKENI. The CDR3 sequence is 18 residues long. The CDR3 DNA reads as TGTGCCAGCTCACCGCCTATCACCACGGGACAGAACTACAATGAGCAGTTCTTC. Its translation: CASSPPITTGQNYNEQFF.

The V gene is TRBV5-4, the J gene TRBJ1-4, with D unclear. Deletions cut 4 bases from V and 7 bases from J, with 14 bases between. CDR3 length equals 14 residues. Germline V gene lookup returns CDR1 SGHNT and CDR2 YYREEE (reference sequence). In DNA, the CDR3 is TGTGCCAGCAGCAGGGCCGTTGGGAGTGAAAAACTGTTTTTT. It is translated as CASSRAVGSEKLFF.

V is TRBV6-2 or TRBV6-3 and J is TRBJ1-5; tentatively, D is TRBD1 (5 bases). The V gene's germline CDR1 is MNHEY and CDR2 SVGEGT. V lost 0 bases, J lost 6 bases, and 12 bases lay in between. The CDR3 extends over 15 amino acids. The CDR3 bases are TGTGCCAGCAGTTACTCGACCAGGGTGGGTCAGCCCCAGCATTTT. This gives the protein CASSYSTRVGQPQHF.

The rearrangement links TRBV7-9 to TRBJ2-7; D unclear. This CDR3 has 13 amino acids. Trimming pared 1 base from V and 4 bases from J, leaving 8 bases between. Germline assignment: CDR1 SEHNR and CDR2 FQNEAQ (reference sequence). This CDR3 is CASSLGVPYEQYF. In nucleotides, the CDR3 is TGTGCCAGCAGCTTAGGTGTCCCTTACGAGCAGTACTTC. The full variable domain, rest sourced from reference TRBV7-9 and TRBJ2-7, is DTGVSQNPRHKITKRGQNVTFRCDPISEHNRLYWYRQTLGQGPEFLTYFQNEAQLEKSRLLSDRFSAERPKGSFSTLEIQRTEQGDSAMYLCASSLGVPYEQYFGPGTRLTVT.

The rearrangement links TRBV5-1 to TRBJ2-1; D is uncertain. Germline V CDR1 and CDR2: SGHRS, YFSETQ. The CDR3 is 13 amino acids. Trimming left V 2 bases short and J 4 bases short, with 7 bases between. CDR3 nucleotide sequence: TGCGCCAGCAGCTTCGCACAGTACAATGAGCAGTTCTTC. Its translation: CASSFAQYNEQFF.

This clone turned up a few times. The chain combines TRBV4-2 with TRBJ2-7; TRBD1 agrees at 7 bases. The length of the CDR3 is 14 residues. V was pared by 1 base and J by 1 base, with 1 base of the junction left unmatched. Germline V CDR1 and CDR2: LGHNA, YNFKEQ. The CDR3 spells CASSQGDRSYEQYF. The CDR3 coding sequence is TGTGCCAGCAGCCAAGGGGACAGATCCTACGAGCAGTACTTC.

This clone showed up just once. This sequence joins TRBV2 and TRBJ2-7; 7 nucleotides align to TRBD1. Germline V gene sequence: CDR1 SNHLY, CDR2 FYNNEI. V lost 4 bases to trimming and J lost 0 bases; unmatched junction nucleotides: 12. The CDR3 sequence is 17 residues long. CDR3 amino acids: CASSAVGDSQSSYEQYF. The DNA for the CDR3 is TGTGCCAGCAGTGCGGTGGGGGACAGTCAAAGCTCCTACGAGCAGTACTTC.

The gene calls are TRBV9 and TRBJ2-7, with D possibly being TRBD2 (5 bases). The V and J ends lost 4 bases and 2 bases respectively, with 13 bases between them. The CDR3 contains 14 residues. Germline V CDR1 and CDR2: SGDLS, YYNGEE. Written as DNA, the CDR3 is TGTGCCAGCAGCCCCCTGGAGGCCCCCTACGAGCAGTACTTC. Translating gives CASSPLEAPYEQYF.

The gene calls are TRBV5-1 and TRBJ2-7; TRBD1 aligns across 7 bases. Germline V lookup: CDR1 SGHRS, CDR2 YFSETQ. With V trimmed by 1 base and J by 0 bases, 4 bases remained unmatched. The CDR3 sequence is 15 residues long. The CDR3 sequence is CASSLTGTASYEQYF. The CDR3, as DNA: TGCGCCAGCAGCTTGACCGGGACAGCCTCCTACGAGCAGTACTTC.

The rearrangement links TRBV5-6 to TRBJ2-1, with 14 bases lining up with TRBD2. The CDR3 length is 15 residues. V was pared by 3 bases and J by 7 bases, with 3 bases of the junction left unmatched. CDR1 is SGHDT, CDR2 YYEEEE, per germline. CDR3 amino acids: CASSWTSGGWNEQFF. The DNA of the CDR3 is TGTGCCAGCAGCTGGACTAGCGGGGGGTGGAATGAGCAGTTCTTC.

The J gene is TRBJ1-3, the V gene TRBV18, with TRBD1 as a possible D gene (6 bases). V dropped 3 bases and J dropped 4 bases, with 16 bases sitting between them. The CDR3 sequence is 16 residues long. CDR1 and CDR2 (germline): KGHSH, LQKENI. Here the CDR3 DNA reads TGTGCCAGCTCACCGGACAGCTCAAACGCGGGAAACACCATATATTTT. Encoded protein: CASSPDSSNAGNTIYF.

The chain employs TRBV24-1 and TRBJ1-5, with TRBD1 identical over 10 bases. The V segment lost 5 bases and the J segment 7 bases; nucleotides outside the gene matches: 4. CDR1 is KGHDR and CDR2 is SFDVKD in the germline V gene. This CDR3 contains 14 residues. In DNA form, the CDR3 reads TGTGCCACCAGTGGGACAGGGGGGACGCAGCCCCAGCATTTT. Its translation is CATSGTGGTQPQHF.

This chain links TRBV14 with TRBJ2-5; D is possibly TRBD2 (5 bases). The germline CDR1 and CDR2 sequences are SGHDN and FVKESK. The CDR3 has 16 amino acids. The ends were cut back, 0 bases at V and 5 bases at J, with 16 bases in the middle. CDR3 bases: TGTGCCAGCAGCCAAGATAGGGAAGCGGATGGGGAGACCCAGTACTTC. Its protein is CASSQDREADGETQYF. Filled out from reference TRBV14 and TRBJ2-5, the complete variable domain reads EAGVTQFPSHSVIEKGQTVTLRCDPISGHDNLYWYRRVMGKEIKFLLHFVKESKQDESGMPNNRFLAERTGGTYSTLKVQPAELEDSGVYFCASSQDREADGETQYFGPGTRLLVL.